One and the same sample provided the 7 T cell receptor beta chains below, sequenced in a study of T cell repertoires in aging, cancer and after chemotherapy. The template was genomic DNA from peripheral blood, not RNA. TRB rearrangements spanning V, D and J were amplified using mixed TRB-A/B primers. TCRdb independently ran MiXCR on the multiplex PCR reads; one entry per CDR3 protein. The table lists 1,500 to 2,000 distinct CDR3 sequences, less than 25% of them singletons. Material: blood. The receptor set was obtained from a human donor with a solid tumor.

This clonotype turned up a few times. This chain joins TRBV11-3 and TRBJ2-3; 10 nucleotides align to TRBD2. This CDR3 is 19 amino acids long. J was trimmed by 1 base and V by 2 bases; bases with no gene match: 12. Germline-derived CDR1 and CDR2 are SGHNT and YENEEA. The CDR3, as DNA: TGTGCCAGCAGCTTATCACTAGCGGGACGGAACTCGGGCACAGATACGCAGTATTTT. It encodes CASSLSLAGRNSGTDTQYF.

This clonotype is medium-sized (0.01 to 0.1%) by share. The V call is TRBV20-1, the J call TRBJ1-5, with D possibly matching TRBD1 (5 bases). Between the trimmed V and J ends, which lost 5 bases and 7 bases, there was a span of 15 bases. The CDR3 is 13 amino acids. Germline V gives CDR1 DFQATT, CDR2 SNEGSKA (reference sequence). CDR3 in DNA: TGCAGTGCTGGGGGTCCCCCGAGCCAGCCCCAGCATTTT. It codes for CSAGGPPSQPQHF.

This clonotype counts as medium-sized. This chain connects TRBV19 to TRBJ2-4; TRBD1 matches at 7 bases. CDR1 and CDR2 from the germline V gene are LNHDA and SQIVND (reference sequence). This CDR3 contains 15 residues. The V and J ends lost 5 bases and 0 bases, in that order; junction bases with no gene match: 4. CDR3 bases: TGTGCCAGTAGTTCGGGACAGCTAGCCAAAAACATTCAGTACTTC. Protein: CASSSGQLAKNIQYF.

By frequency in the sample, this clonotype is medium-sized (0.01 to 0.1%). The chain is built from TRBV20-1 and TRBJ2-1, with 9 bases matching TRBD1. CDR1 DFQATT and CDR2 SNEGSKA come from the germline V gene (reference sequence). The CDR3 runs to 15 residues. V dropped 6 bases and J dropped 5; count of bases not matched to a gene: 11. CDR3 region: CSARGWGQGDNEQFF. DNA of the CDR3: TGCAGTGCCCGAGGATGGGGACAGGGCGACAATGAGCAGTTCTTC.

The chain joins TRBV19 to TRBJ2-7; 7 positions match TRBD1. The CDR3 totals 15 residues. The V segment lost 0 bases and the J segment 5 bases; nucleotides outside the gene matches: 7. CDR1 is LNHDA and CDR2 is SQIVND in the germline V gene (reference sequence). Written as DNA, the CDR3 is TGTGCCAGTAGTATAGACGGGACAGCGCGTCACGAGCAGTACTTC. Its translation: CASSIDGTARHEQYF.

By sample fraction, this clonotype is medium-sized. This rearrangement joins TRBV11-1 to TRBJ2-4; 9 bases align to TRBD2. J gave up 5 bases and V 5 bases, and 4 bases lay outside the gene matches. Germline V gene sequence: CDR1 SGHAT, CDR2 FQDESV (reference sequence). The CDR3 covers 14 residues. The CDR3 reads CASSPRTSENIQYF. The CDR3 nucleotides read TGTGCCAGCAGCCCACGGACTAGCGAAAACATTCAGTACTTC.

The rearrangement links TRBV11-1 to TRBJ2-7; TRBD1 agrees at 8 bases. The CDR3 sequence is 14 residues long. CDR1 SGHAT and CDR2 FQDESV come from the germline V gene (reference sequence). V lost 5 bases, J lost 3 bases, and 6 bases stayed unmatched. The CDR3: CASSPRDRRYEQYF. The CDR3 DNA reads TGTGCCAGCAGCCCCCGGGACAGGCGCTACGAGCAGTACTTC.